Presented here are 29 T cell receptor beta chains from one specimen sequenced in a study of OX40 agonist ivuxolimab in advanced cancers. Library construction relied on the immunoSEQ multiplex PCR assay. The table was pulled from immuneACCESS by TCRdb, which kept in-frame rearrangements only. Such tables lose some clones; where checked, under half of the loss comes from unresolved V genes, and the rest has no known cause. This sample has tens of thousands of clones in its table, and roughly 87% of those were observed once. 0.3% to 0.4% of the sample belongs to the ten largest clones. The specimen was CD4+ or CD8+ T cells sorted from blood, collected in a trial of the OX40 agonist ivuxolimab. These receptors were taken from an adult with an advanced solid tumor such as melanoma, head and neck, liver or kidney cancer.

The CDR3: CASSPDRGLEKLFF. The DNA for the CDR3 is TGTGCCAGCAGCCCGGACAGGGGGCTTGAAAAACTGTTTTTT. The gene calls are TRBV14 and TRBJ1-4, with TRBD1 identical over 11 bases. The germline gives CDR1 SGHDN, CDR2 FVKESK. The junction had 2 bases not matched to a gene; V was cut back by 4 bases and J by 7 bases. CDR3 length: 14 amino acids.

As DNA, the CDR3 is TGTGCCATCAGTAAGACATGGGGGGGAGAGCAGTACTTC. This sequence encodes CAISKTWGGEQYF. The gene calls are TRBV10-3 and TRBJ2-7; 7 positions match TRBD2. This CDR3 contains 13 residues. In germline, CDR1 is ENHRY, CDR2 SYGVKD. The ends lost 5 bases at V and 7 bases at J; junction bases unmatched: 8.

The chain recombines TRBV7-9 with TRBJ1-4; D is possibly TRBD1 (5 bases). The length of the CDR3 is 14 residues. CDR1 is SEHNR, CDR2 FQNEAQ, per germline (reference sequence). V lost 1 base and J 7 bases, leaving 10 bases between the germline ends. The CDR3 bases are TGTGCCAGCAGCTTAGAAGGGGTTAGTGAAAAACTGTTTTTT. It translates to CASSLEGVSEKLFF. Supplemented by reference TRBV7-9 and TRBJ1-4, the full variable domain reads DTGVSQNPRHKITKRGQNVTFRCDPISEHNRLYWYRQTLGQGPEFLTYFQNEAQLEKSRLLSDRFSAERPKGSFSTLEIQRTEQGDSAMYLCASSLEGVSEKLFFGSGTQLSVL.

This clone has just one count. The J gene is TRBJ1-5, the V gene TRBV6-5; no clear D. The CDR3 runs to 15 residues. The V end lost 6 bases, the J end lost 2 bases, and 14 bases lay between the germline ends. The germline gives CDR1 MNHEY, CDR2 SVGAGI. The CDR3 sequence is CASRPSGPGNQPQHF. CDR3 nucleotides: TGTGCCAGCAGGCCTTCCGGGCCTGGCAATCAGCCCCAGCATTTT.

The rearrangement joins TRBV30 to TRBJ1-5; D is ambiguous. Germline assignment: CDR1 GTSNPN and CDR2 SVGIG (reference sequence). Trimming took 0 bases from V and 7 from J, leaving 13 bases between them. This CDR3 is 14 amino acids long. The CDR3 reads CAWSVYPIRQPQHF. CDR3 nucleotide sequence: TGTGCCTGGAGTGTATATCCAATTCGGCAGCCCCAGCATTTT.

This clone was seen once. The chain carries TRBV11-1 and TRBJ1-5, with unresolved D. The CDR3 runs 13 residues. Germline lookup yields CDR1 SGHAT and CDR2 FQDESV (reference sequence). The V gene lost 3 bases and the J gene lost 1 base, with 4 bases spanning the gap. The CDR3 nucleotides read TGTGCCAGCAGCTTCGACAGCAATCAGCCCCAGCATTTT. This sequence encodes CASSFDSNQPQHF.

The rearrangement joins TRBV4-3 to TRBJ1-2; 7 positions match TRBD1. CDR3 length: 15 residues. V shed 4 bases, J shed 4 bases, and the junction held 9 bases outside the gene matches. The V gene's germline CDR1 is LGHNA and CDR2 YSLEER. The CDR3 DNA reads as TGCGCCAGCAGCCCCACCGAGGGGGCGAGCTATGGCTACACCTTC. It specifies CASSPTEGASYGYTF.

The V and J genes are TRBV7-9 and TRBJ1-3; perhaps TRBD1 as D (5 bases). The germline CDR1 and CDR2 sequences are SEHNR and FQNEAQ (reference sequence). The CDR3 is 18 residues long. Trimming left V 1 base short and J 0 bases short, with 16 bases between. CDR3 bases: TGTGCCAGCAGCTTAGGGTTTTGGCAGGGTGGCTCTGGAAACACCATATATTTT. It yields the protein CASSLGFWQGGSGNTIYF.

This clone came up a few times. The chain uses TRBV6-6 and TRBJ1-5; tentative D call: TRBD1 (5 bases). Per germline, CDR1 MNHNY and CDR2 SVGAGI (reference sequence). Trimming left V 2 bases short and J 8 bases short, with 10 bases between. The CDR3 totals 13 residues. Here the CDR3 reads CASSYQGPEPQHF. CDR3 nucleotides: TGTGCCAGCAGTTACCAGGGTCCTGAGCCCCAGCATTTT.

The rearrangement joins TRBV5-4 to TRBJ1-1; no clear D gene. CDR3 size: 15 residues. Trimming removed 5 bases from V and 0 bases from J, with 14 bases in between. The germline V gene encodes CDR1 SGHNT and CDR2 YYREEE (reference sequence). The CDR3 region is CASRIGSTMNTEAFF. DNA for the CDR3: TGTGCCAGCAGGATAGGAAGCACGATGAACACTGAAGCTTTCTTT.

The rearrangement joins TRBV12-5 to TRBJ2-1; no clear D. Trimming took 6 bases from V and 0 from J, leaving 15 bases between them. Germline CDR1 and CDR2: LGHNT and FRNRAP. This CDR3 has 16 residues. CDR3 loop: CASGLTQSSSYNEQFF. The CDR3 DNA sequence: TGTGCTAGTGGACTGACTCAATCGAGCTCCTACAATGAGCAGTTCTTC.

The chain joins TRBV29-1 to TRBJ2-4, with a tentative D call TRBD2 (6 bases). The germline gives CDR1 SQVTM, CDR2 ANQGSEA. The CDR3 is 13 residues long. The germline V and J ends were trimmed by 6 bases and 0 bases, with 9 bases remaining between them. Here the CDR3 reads CSVGTLAKNIQYF. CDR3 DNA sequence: TGCAGCGTAGGGACTTTAGCCAAAAACATTCAGTACTTC.

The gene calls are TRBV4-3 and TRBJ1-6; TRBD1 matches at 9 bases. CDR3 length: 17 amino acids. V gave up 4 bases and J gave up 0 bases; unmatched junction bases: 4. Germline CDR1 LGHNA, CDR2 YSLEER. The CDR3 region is CASSRGQGSSYNSPLHF. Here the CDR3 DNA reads TGCGCCAGCAGCCGAGGACAGGGGAGCTCCTATAATTCACCCCTCCACTTT.

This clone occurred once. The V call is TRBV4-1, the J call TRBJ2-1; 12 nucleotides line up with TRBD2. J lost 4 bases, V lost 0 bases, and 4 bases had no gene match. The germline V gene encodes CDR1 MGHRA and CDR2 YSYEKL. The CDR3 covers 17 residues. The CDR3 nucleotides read TGCGCCAGCAGCCAAGAAACTAGCGGGAGGATATACAATGAGCAGTTCTTC. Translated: CASSQETSGRIYNEQFF.

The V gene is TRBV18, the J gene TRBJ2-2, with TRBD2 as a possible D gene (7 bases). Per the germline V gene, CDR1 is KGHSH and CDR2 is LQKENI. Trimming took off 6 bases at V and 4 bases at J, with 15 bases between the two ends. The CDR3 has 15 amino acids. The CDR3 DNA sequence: TGTGCCAGCTCCAGGGAGGGGGAGAGCACCGGGGAGCTGTTTTTT. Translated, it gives CASSREGESTGELFF. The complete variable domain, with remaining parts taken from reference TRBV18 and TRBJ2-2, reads NAGVMQNPRHLVRRRGQEARLRCSPMKGHSHVYWYRQLPEEGLKFMVYLQKENIIDESGMPKERFSAEFPKEGPSILRIQQVVRGDSAAYFCASSREGESTGELFFGEGSRLTVL.

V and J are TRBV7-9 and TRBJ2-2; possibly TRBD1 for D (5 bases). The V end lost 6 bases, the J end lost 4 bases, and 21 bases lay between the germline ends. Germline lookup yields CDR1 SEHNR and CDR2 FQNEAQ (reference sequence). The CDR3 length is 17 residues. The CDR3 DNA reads TGTGCCAGCAGACCGGACACAGCCCGTTCGAGCACCGGGGAGCTGTTTTTT. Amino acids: CASRPDTARSSTGELFF.

CDR3 in DNA: TGTGCCAGCAGTCCCCCCCGGGGGGATGTGAGGGAGCAGTACTTC. Protein product: CASSPPRGDVREQYF. The rearrangement links TRBV28 to TRBJ2-7; TRBD2 matches at 7 bases. CDR1 MDHEN and CDR2 SYDVKM come from the germline V gene. The CDR3 spans 15 residues. Trimming took 5 bases from V and 7 from J; bases not matched to a gene: 14.

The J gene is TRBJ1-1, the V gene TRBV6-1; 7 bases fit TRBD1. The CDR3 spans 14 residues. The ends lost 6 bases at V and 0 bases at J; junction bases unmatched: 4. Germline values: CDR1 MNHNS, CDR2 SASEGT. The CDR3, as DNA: TGTGCCAGCAGACCTGACAGGGTGAACACTGAAGCTTTCTTT. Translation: CASRPDRVNTEAFF.

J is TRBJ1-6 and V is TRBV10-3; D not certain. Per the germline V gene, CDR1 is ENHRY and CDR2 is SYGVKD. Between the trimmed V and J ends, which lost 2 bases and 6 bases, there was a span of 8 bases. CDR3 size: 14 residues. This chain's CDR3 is CAISEGQPNSPLHF. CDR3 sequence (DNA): TGTGCCATCAGTGAGGGCCAGCCTAATTCACCCCTCCACTTT.

As DNA, the CDR3 is TGTGCCTGGAGTGTAAGGGTCGGGGAGACCCAGTACTTC. Protein: CAWSVRVGETQYF. The chain is built from TRBV30 and TRBJ2-5; D is uncertain. The CDR3 is 13 residues long. V shed 0 bases and J shed 5 bases, with 10 bases lying between them. In germline, CDR1 is GTSNPN, CDR2 SVGIG (reference sequence).

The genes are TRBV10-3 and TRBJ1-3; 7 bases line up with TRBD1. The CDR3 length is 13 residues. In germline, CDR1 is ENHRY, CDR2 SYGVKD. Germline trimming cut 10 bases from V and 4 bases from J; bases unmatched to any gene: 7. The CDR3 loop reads CATGTGAGNTIYF. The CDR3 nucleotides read TGTGCCACCGGCACAGGGGCAGGAAACACCATATATTTT.

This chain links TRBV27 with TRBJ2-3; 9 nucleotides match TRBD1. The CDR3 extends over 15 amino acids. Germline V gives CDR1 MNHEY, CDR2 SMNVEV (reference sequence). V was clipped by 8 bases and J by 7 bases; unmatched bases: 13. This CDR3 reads CASFTMTGGTNTQYF. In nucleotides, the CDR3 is TGTGCCAGCTTTACCATGACAGGGGGGACAAATACGCAGTATTTT.

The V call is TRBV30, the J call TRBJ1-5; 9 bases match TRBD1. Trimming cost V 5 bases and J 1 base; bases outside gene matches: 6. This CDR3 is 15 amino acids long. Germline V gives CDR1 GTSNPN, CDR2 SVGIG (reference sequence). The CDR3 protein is CAWGQGSRSNQPQHF. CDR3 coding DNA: TGTGCCTGGGGACAGGGGAGTCGGAGCAATCAGCCCCAGCATTTT.

The CDR3 loop is CASSLIEYRSYNEQFF. Here the CDR3 DNA reads TGTGCCAGCAGTTTGATAGAGTATCGGTCCTACAATGAGCAGTTCTTC. The chain is built from TRBV28 and TRBJ2-1; D is undetermined. CDR1 is MDHEN, CDR2 SYDVKM, per germline. Trimming took off 3 bases at V and 1 base at J, with 13 bases between the two ends. The length of the CDR3 is 16 residues. The entire variable domain, with the rest obtained from reference TRBV28 and TRBJ2-1, is as follows: DVKVTQSSRYLVKRTGEKVFLECVQDMDHENMFWYRQDPGLGLRLIYFSYDVKMKEKGDIPEGYSVSREKKERFSLILESASTNQTSMYLCASSLIEYRSYNEQFFGPGTRLTVL.

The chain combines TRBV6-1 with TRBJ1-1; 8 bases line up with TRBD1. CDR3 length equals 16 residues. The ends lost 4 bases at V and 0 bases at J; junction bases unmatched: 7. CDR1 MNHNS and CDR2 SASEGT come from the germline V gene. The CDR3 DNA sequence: TGTGCCAGCAGTGGCGACAGGGGAATCATGAACACTGAAGCTTTCTTT. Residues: CASSGDRGIMNTEAFF.

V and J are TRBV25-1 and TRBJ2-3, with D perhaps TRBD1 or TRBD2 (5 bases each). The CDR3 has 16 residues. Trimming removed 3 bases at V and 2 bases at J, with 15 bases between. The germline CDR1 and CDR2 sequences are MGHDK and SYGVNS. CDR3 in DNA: TGTGCCAGCAGTGACCGACCGGGACGCACCACAGATACGCAGTATTTT. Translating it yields CASSDRPGRTTDTQYF.

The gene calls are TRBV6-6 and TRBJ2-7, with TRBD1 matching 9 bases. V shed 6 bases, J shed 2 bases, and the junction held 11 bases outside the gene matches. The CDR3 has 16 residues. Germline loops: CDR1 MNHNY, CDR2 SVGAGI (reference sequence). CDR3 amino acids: CASSRGTGHKTYEQYF. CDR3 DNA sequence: TGTGCCAGCAGCCGAGGGACAGGGCATAAAACCTACGAGCAGTACTTC.

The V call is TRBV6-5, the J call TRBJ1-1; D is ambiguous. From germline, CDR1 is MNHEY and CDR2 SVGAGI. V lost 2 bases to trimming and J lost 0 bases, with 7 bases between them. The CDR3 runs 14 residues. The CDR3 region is CASSYGELNTEAFF. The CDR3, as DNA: TGTGCCAGCAGTTACGGGGAACTGAACACTGAAGCTTTCTTT.

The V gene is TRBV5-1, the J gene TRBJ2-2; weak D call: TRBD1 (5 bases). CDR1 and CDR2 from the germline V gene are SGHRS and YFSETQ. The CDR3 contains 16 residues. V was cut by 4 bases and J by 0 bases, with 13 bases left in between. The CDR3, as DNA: TGCGCCAGCAGCCTGACGGCAGGGACGAACACCGGGGAGCTGTTTTTT. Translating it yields CASSLTAGTNTGELFF.